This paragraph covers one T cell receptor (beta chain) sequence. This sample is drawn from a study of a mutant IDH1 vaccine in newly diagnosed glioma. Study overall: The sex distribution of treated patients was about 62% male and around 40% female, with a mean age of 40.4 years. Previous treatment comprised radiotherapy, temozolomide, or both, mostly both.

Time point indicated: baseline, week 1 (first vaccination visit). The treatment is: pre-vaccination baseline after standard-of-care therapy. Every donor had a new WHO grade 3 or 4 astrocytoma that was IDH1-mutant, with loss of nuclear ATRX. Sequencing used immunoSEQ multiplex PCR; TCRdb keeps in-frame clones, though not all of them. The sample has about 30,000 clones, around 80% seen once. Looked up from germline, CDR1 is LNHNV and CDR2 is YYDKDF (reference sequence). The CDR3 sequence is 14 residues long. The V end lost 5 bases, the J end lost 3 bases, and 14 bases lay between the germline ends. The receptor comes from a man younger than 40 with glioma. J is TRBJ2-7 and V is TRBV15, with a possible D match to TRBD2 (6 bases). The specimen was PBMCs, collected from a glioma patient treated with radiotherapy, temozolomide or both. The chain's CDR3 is CATSWAGSGYEQYF. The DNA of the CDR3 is TGTGCCACCAGCTGGGCGGGTAGCGGCTACGAGCAGTACTTC.